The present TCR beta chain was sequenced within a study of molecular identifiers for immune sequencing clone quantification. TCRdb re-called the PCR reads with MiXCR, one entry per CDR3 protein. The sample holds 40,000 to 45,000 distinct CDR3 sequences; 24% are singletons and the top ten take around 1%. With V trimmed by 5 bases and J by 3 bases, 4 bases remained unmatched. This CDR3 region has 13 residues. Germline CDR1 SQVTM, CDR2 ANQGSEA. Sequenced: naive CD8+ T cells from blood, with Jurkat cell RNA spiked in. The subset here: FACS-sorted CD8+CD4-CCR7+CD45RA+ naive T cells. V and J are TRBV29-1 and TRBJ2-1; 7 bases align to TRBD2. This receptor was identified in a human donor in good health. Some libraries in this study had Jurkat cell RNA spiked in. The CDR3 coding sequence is TGCAGCGTTAGCGGGGCGAACTACAATGAGCAGTTCTTC. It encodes CSVSGANYNEQFF.